The sequence of this TCR beta chain was determined in a study of T-cell reconstitution after alpha-beta-depleted transplantation in children. CDR1 is ENHRY and CDR2 is SYGVKD in the germline V gene. The CDR3 covers 19 residues. The junction had 25 bases not matched to a gene; V was cut back by 5 bases and J by 7 bases. Study-wide findings and caveats: T-cell counts and diversity were attributed mostly to newly produced T cells one year after transplant. Some patients showed high day-60 TCRbeta diversity, which derived from surviving recipient T cells and thymic progenitors. Expanded clones from the graft, numbering several hundred, reportedly supplied alpha-beta T cells about two months after transplant.

Preparation of the TCRbeta library used unique molecular identifiers. TCRdb recomputed calls from the PCR reads with MiXCR, one row per CDR3 protein. Here the sample spans about 200,000 distinct CDR3 sequences, 17% being singletons. Details on this clonotype: Its specificity is not known.

The chain joins TRBV10-3 to TRBJ1-2; TRBD1 matches at 7 bases. This TCR was sampled from a male patient aged 2 to 10 who had a stem cell transplant for acute lymphoblastic leukemia, so the T cells may come from the graft donor. Sample: PBMCs, mostly from graft donor cells, taken 360 days after TCRalphabeta/CD19-depleted stem cell transplant. The CDR3 loop reads CAISLGWGARTGVSGGYTF. In DNA, the CDR3 is TGTGCCATCAGTTTAGGGTGGGGGGCCCGGACAGGCGTTTCTGGTGGCTACACCTTC.